The 12 T cell receptor beta chains in this list originate from one sample, sequenced in a study of blood T cells in healthy people across ages. A second roughly 6 to 12 cycle PCR used barcoded and J-beta primers. TCRdb independently ran MiXCR on the 5' RACE reads; one entry per CDR3 protein. Of some 1,500,000 distinct CDR3 sequences listed, approximately 42% are singletons. What was sequenced was blood. The source is a young woman in good health.

The V call is TRBV7-8, the J call TRBJ2-3; 11 bases are a match to TRBD2. The germline CDR1 and CDR2 sequences are SGHVS and FQNEAQ. The CDR3 runs 17 residues. V trimming: 4 bases; J trimming: 4 bases; junction bases outside the gene matches: 10. The CDR3 bases are TGTGCCAGCAGCTCCTGGAGGACTAGCGGGTTTCCAGATACGCAGTATTTT. Amino acid sequence: CASSSWRTSGFPDTQYF.

This chain joins TRBV7-2 and TRBJ2-1, with TRBD1 matching 8 bases. V dropped 5 bases and J dropped 9; count of bases not matched to a gene: 9. Per the germline V gene, CDR1 is SGHTA and CDR2 is FQGNSA. The CDR3 spans 14 residues. CDR3 loop: CASSTTPGTGEQFF. CDR3 bases: TGTGCCAGCAGCACAACTCCCGGGACAGGTGAGCAGTTCTTC.

This sequence joins TRBV14 and TRBJ1-2, with D uncertain. CDR1 and CDR2 (germline): SGHDN, FVKESK. This CDR3 contains 13 residues. V lost 4 bases, J lost 4 bases, and 10 bases lay in between. DNA for the CDR3: TGTGCCAGCAGCCGAAGGGTAGGCTATGGCTACACCTTC. Amino acid sequence: CASSRRVGYGYTF.

The V and J genes are TRBV12-3 or TRBV12-4 and TRBJ2-3; D is perhaps TRBD1 (6 bases). V was clipped by 7 bases and J by 2 bases, with 13 bases between them. The CDR3 spans 14 residues. The chain's CDR3 is CASTLDSNTDTQYF. Written as DNA, the CDR3 is TGTGCCAGCACCCTGGACAGCAACACAGATACGCAGTATTTT.

This clonotype has a handful of counts. This rearrangement joins TRBV27 to TRBJ2-7, with D tentatively TRBD1 or TRBD2 (5 bases each). The V gene's germline CDR1 is MNHEY and CDR2 SMNVEV (reference sequence). Deletions cut 7 bases from V and 10 bases from J, with 20 bases between. The CDR3 length is 13 residues. The DNA of the CDR3 is TGTGCCAGCAAACCTCGGGGCTCTTTAGCCCAGTACTTC. Translated: CASKPRGSLAQYF.

The V call is TRBV7-9, the J call TRBJ2-7; no definite D call. Between the trimmed V and J ends, which lost 8 bases and 3 bases, there was a span of 14 bases. CDR3 length: 13 residues. Germline lookup yields CDR1 SEHNR and CDR2 FQNEAQ (reference sequence). The CDR3 bases are TGTGCCAGCTCAACCGATACTAACTACGAGCAGTACTTC. The encoded protein is CASSTDTNYEQYF. Filled out from reference TRBV7-9 and TRBJ2-7, the complete variable domain reads DTGVSQNPRHKITKRGQNVTFRCDPISEHNRLYWYRQTLGQGPEFLTYFQNEAQLEKSRLLSDRFSAERPKGSFSTLEIQRTEQGDSAMYLCASSTDTNYEQYFGPGTRLTVT.

This clonotype was seen a few times. The V gene is TRBV18, the J gene TRBJ2-7; D might be TRBD1 (5 bases). The CDR3 extends over 13 amino acids. V lost 2 bases, J lost 5 bases, and 10 bases lay in between. Germline values: CDR1 KGHSH, CDR2 LQKENI. The CDR3 protein is CASSPAGLNEQYF. The DNA of the CDR3 is TGTGCCAGCTCACCAGCAGGGCTTAACGAGCAGTACTTC.

The chain recombines TRBV7-2 with TRBJ2-3; 9 bases line up with TRBD2. V lost 3 bases, J lost 8 bases, and 12 bases stayed unmatched. Germline CDR1 reads SGHTA; CDR2 reads FQGNSA. The CDR3 sequence is 16 residues long. This chain's CDR3 is CASSLRTSGGSGTQYF. The CDR3 bases are TGTGCCAGCAGCTTGCGAACCAGCGGGGGGTCAGGTACGCAGTATTTT.

This clonotype was seen more than once but under ten times. V is TRBV7-8 and J is TRBJ1-2; D ambiguous. The CDR3 runs 14 residues. Trimming left V 5 bases short and J 5 bases short, with 15 bases between. Germline CDR1 SGHVS, CDR2 FQNEAQ. The CDR3 DNA follows: TGTGCCAGCAGCCCATCCAGGCTAGGGTATGGCTACACCTTC. It translates to CASSPSRLGYGYTF.

J is TRBJ2-7 and V is TRBV7-2, with D perhaps matching TRBD2 (6 bases). Germline CDR1 is SGHTA and CDR2 is FQGNSA. This CDR3 contains 15 residues. The V end lost 6 bases, the J end lost 0 bases, and 15 bases lay between the germline ends. CDR3 sequence (DNA): TGTGCCAGCAGTCCTAGCGCTCGAAGCTCCTACGAGCAGTACTTC. This encodes CASSPSARSSYEQYF.

As regards this clonotype: A much more abundant neighbour one base away suggests this may be a read error. V and J are TRBV29-1 and TRBJ2-1; D is unclear. Germline assignment: CDR1 SQVTM and CDR2 ANQGSEA. The CDR3 is 13 residues long. The CDR3 sequence: CSGCGAPYNERFF. Written as DNA, the CDR3 is TGCAGCGGATGTGGTGCTCCCTACAATGAGCGGTTCTTC.

V is TRBV12-3 or TRBV12-4 and J is TRBJ1-1; D is perhaps TRBD1 (6 bases). Trimming took off 4 bases at V and 4 bases at J, with 13 bases between the two ends. The CDR3 runs to 14 residues. In DNA, the CDR3 is TGTGCCAGCAGTTACAGGGACCTGGCCACTGAAGCTTTCTTT. Encoded protein: CASSYRDLATEAFF.